This T cell receptor (beta chain) comes out of a study of cytomegalovirus exposure and HLA in healthy donors (dated by TCRdb to about 2017). About the investigation overall: In an earlier analysis of approximately 500 of the donors, approximately 260 Gb of sequence data and 120 million or so unique TCR beta sequences from 180 million or so T cells were reported. An early release covering roughly 600 HLA-typed donors comprised 250 to 350 gigabases of sequencing data and 65 million to 100 million unique TCR sequences. Among the approximately 400 genotyped donors, approximately 81% belonged to the genetic ancestry cluster associated with self-reported Caucasian donors. The study was designed to test whether signatures of past pathogen exposure could be identified by cataloging public T cell receptors. The study profiled the T cell repertoires of hundreds of subjects by immunosequencing and related them to cytomegalovirus serostatus. A separate validation cohort of about 110 different subjects was used in addition to the roughly 700-subject first cohort. To predict cytomegalovirus infection status, the study brought together high-throughput TCR immunosequencing, statistical association of individual TCRs with disease status, and machine learning. In a later analysis, previously published TCR beta repertoires from hundreds of donors were re-analyzed and high-resolution HLA genotyping was added so that TCR occurrence patterns could be studied. Rather than drawing on any new phenotypic data, the later analysis identified candidate immune exposures from TCR beta sequences and the way those sequences occurred across donors. An earlier analysis of several hundred of the donors applied high-throughput TCR beta sequencing to assess whether each TCR beta V gene segment acted as functional or pseudogenic. Donor age, sex, ethnicity and CMV serostatus were compiled together with the repertoire data. A later genetic analysis took genome-wide SNP genotypes for about 55% of the 666 donors and used that subset as a discovery cohort. All discovery cohort repertoires had been generated using a single sequencing platform. Class I and class II HLA loci were covered by the typing at four-digit resolution. Typing coverage varied by locus: roughly 629-630 donors for A, B, C, DRB1 and DQB1; approximately 520 for DQA1; more than 600 for DPA1; fewer than 480 for DPB1. Because of strong linkage in the cohort, roughly five DR-DQ haplotypes were treated as single units for association and clustering. Among several hundred genotyped donors of the cohort, an average of approximately 200,000 unique TCR beta nucleotide sequences was sequenced per donor, of which 15% to 20% were non-productive.

The cohort was made up of approximately 670 healthy bone marrow donors. All cohort members were sampled while nominally healthy, although unrecorded immune exposures were likely present. The donor tested CMV seronegative, placing the donor among the roughly 400 seronegative members of the cohort. A peripheral blood sample was provided by each donor, and peripheral blood mononuclear cells were used for TCR beta sequencing. Genomic DNA extraction from the blood cell samples was performed with the Qiagen DNeasy Blood Extraction Kit. The receptor library was made with the immunoSEQ multiplex PCR assay. A mixture of 60 forward primers for TCR Vbeta segments and 13 reverse primers for TCR Jbeta segments was used in the multiplex PCR. Amplification of the CDR3 region of rearranged TCR beta genes was performed with a multiplex PCR assay on genomic DNA. Amplified TCR beta libraries were sequenced as 87-base-pair reads on the Illumina HiSeq System. The paper's data handling went like this. In a later analysis, around 80 million unique TCR beta chains were counted across the 690 or so repertoires, and roughly 11 million of these chains were shared by at least two donors. Raw reads were error-corrected and collapsed into unique sequences with a nearest-neighbor algorithm that merged closely related sequences to remove PCR and sequencing errors. To assign V, D and J gene segments, CDR3 sequences were aligned to IMGT reference sequences. For a sequence to be retained, a match of at least six nucleotides to both a V gene segment and a J gene segment was required. Rearrangements were called productive when the CDR3 lacked stop codons and stayed in frame with V and J; all others were non-productive. Following IMGT convention, CDR3 was defined as the stretch from the second conserved V-encoded cysteine to the conserved J-encoded phenylalanine. The earlier analysis of a few hundred of the donors excluded sequences that lacked an unambiguous match to a single V gene segment. In an earlier analysis of around 590 of the donors, a V segment was called functional when productive rearrangements were above 56.7%, and segregating when the standard deviation between donors exceeded 5%. A statistical classification framework was developed to diagnose cytomegalovirus status using the catalog of TCR beta chain sequences. A later analysis assigned V and J genes by comparing TCR nucleotide sequences with IMGT/GENE-DB human TR gene sequences. A later analysis assigned CDR3 sequences and most-parsimonious VDJ recombination scenarios with the TCRdist pipeline. In a later analysis, every TCR beta chain was defined by the combination of its CDR3 amino acid sequence and its V-gene family, and reads without a unique V-gene family were dropped. As a way to deal with suspected cross-contamination and a sequencing artifact, a later analysis dropped over 550 nucleotide sequences that were highly shared and had low generation probability. In a later analysis, a clonal expansion index for each public chain was calculated from normalized within-repertoire ranks of inferred template counts. Generation probabilities in a later analysis came from a VDJ recombination model fitted to out-of-frame rearrangements, and those results were checked against IGoR. In a later analysis, TCR-TCR, TCR-HLA and TCR-CMV co-occurrence was scored with hypergeometric tests, and a repertoire-size bias correction was applied to TCR pairs. To estimate false discovery rates, a later analysis permuted the HLA or CMV assignments 20 times. In a later analysis, co-occurring TCRs were grouped using DBSCAN, and TCRdist sequence similarity was added for clustering within HLA-allele-positive subsets. Repertoires with fewer than 30,000 or more than 120,000 public chains were left out of co-occurrence clustering, as were five repertoires with anomalous nucleotide sharing. The source is immuneACCESS, and TCRdb retained only in-frame sequences with V and J called. Part of the clones is not carried over; for the studies checked, unresolved V genes explain less than half of this, and the remainder is unexplained. D and trimming come from the DNA, and the V and J calls and clone size come from that table. Across this sample there are 100,000 to 150,000 clones, with around three fifths seen only once. The ten largest account for roughly 2.5% of the sample.

This clone showed up just a few times. Its antigen is not yet known. No base qualities exist here, and no much larger clone lies one base off it. What the work shows at the level of the full study, not this receptor alone: V-gene and J-gene trimming of TCR beta chains was associated with a missense DCLRE1C variant in a later genetic analysis, and the association was replicated in an independent cohort. The only immune exposure information available for the cohort was CMV serostatus. A total of roughly 160 TCR beta chains were listed by the study as associated with cytomegalovirus. Only TCR beta chains were sequenced in this cohort, and the absence of alpha or paired-chain data limited detectable features. According to a later genetic analysis, donors in an Asian-associated ancestry cluster had fewer N-insertions in productive TCRs than the approximately 700-donor mean. The authors suggested that the approach could potentially be generalized to other disease states and immunological phenotypes. According to a later analysis, most CMV-associated TCR beta chains appeared to be HLA-restricted, and the HLA associations seemed to be driven largely by CMV exposure. A later analysis reported that several top co-occurrence clusters appeared linked to parvovirus B19, influenza, CMV and Epstein-Barr virus. The classifier was reported to diagnose cytomegalovirus status with high specificity and sensitivity in both the original and validation cohorts. Across donors, most TCR sequences were observed very rarely, whereas some public TCRs were present in many individuals. A later analysis found that TCR association rates varied across HLA loci, with DRB1 alleles showing the most associated TCRs and HLA-C alleles the fewest. When HLA alleles, especially DR and DQ, strongly co-occurred, attributing TCR associations to individual alleles was difficult. Because some donors lacked HLA typing at each locus, the association tests relied only on the typed subset. Correlated functional status among segregating V segments might be attributable to linkage disequilibrium, but an unknown experimental factor could not be ruled out. Specific HLA alleles were associated with 15,000 to 20,000 TCR beta sequences at a false discovery rate of 0.05 in a later analysis. The presence/absence analyses assumed that sequencing depth was roughly uniform across donors, and that assumption may not be true. In a later analysis, HLA-associated TCR beta chains showed more clonal expansion and lower generation probabilities than non-associated chains that were equally common. Broadly in line with IMGT annotations, most TCR beta V segments showed up in productive rearrangements about 87% or about 30% of the time in an earlier analysis of around 550 of the donors. Because counts were too low, about 18 rarely observed V segments, including chromosome 9 orphons, were left out of the earlier analysis of 500 to 650 of the donors. A few of the identified cytomegalovirus-associated TCR beta chains were confirmed in vitro to be specific for cytomegalovirus antigens. A further reported finding was that TCR beta sequences accurately predicted the HLA-A and HLA-B alleles for most subjects in the first cohort. A group of highly shared sequence variants was considered likely to be a technical artifact of the sequencing pipeline.

Sequences were obtained from PBMCs. The TCR originated in a woman between 40 and 55 years old in good health and CMV-seronegative.

The sequenced DNA: TGTGCCAGTAGTATGGAGCTGAGGTACAATGAGCAGTTCTTC. Its translation is CASSMELRYNEQFF. The chain is encoded by TRBV19 joined to TRBJ2-1; the D segment cannot be called with confidence. Its CDR3 holds 14 amino acids, cysteine through phenylalanine. Only CDR3 DNA is held: 42 bases, read in frame from base 1. Taken from the germline V gene (reference sequence), the CDR1 and CDR2 loops are LNHDA and SQIVND. The V end loses 3 bases and the J end loses 4 bases, and a stretch of 10 bases separates them.